What follows are 20 T cell receptor beta chains derived from one specimen sequenced in a study of blood T cells in healthy people across ages. Using a J-beta primer mix together with a sample-barcoded 5' primer, a second PCR was run for about 7 to 12 cycles. TCRdb redid the calling of the 5' RACE reads with MiXCR, one entry per CDR3 protein. The repertoire holds under 1,000,000 distinct CDR3 sequences, with approximately 35% as singletons. The specimen was blood. These receptors were obtained from a man aged 18 to 30 in good health.

This clonotype was detected only a few times. This chain joins TRBV20-1 and TRBJ1-4; possibly TRBD1 for D (5 bases). V lost 3 bases and J lost 7, with 15 bases in between. Germline CDR1 reads DFQATT; CDR2 reads SNEGSKA (reference sequence). The CDR3 is made up of 14 amino acids. The CDR3 protein is CSARARDGFEKLFF. CDR3 coding DNA: TGCAGTGCTAGGGCCAGGGACGGGTTTGAAAAACTGTTTTTT.

This clonotype was recorded at least ten times. The rearrangement links TRBV2 to TRBJ2-5; D is uncertain. Germline loops: CDR1 SNHLY, CDR2 FYNNEI. The CDR3 is made up of 13 amino acids. Trimming took 2 bases from V and 1 from J, leaving 5 bases between them. CDR3 sequence (DNA): TGTGCCAGCAGTGAAACCTTCCAAGAGACCCAGTACTTC. This sequence encodes CASSETFQETQYF. Full variable domain (missing parts from reference TRBV2 and TRBJ2-5): EPEVTQTPSHQVTQMGQEVILRCVPISNHLYFYWYRQILGQKVEFLVSFYNNEISEKSEIFDDQFSVERPDGSNFTLKIRSTKLEDSAMYFCASSETFQETQYFGPGTRLLVL.

The V and J genes are TRBV21-1 and TRBJ1-5; the table names TRBD1, a call not compared with the DNA. TRBV21-1 is listed as a pseudogene. The CDR3 spans 18 residues. The CDR3 protein is CASSAINPGQGINQPQHF. The CDR3 DNA reads TGTGCCAGCAGCGCCATTAATCCGGGACAGGGCATCAATCAGCCCCAGCATTTT.

This clonotype was observed at least ten times. This chain uses TRBV12-3 or TRBV12-4 with TRBJ1-2; TRBD1 aligns across 7 bases. The CDR3 is 14 amino acids. J lost 6 bases, V lost 1 base, and 5 bases had no gene match. This CDR3 is CASSLGGRGDGYTF. CDR3 bases: TGTGCCAGCAGTTTAGGCGGCAGGGGGGATGGCTACACCTTC.

The rearrangement uses TRBV28 and TRBJ2-1, with a tentative D call TRBD2 (6 bases). Trimming shortened V by 5 bases and J by 14 bases, and 16 bases separated the two germline ends. Germline CDR1 and CDR2: MDHEN and SYDVKM. CDR3 length equals 12 residues. The CDR3 region is CASSPLRDLKFF. The CDR3 DNA reads as TGTGCCAGCAGTCCCCTCCGGGACTTAAAGTTCTTC.

This chain joins TRBV3-1 and TRBJ2-7; D possibly corresponds to TRBD1 (6 bases). The J call is uncertain, as TRBJ2-5 better fits the DNA end. In germline, CDR1 is LGHDT, CDR2 YNNKEL (reference sequence). This CDR3 comprises 13 residues. The CDR3 sequence: CASSCRGEETQYF. In nucleotides, the CDR3 is TGTGCCAGCAGCTGCAGGGGTGAGGAGACCCAGTACTTC.

This clonotype came up a few times. This chain joins TRBV5-1 and TRBJ2-3; D may be TRBD2 (5 bases). Germline V gene lookup returns CDR1 SGHRS and CDR2 YFSETQ. The germline V and J ends were trimmed by 2 bases and 1 base, with 14 bases remaining between them. The CDR3 extends over 16 amino acids. The CDR3, as DNA: TGCGCCAGCAGCTTAGCGGCAAGAACGGGCACAGATACGCAGTATTTT. It codes for CASSLAARTGTDTQYF. The entire variable domain, with the rest obtained from reference TRBV5-1 and TRBJ2-3, is as follows: KAGVTQTPRYLIKTRGQQVTLSCSPISGHRSVSWYQQTPGQGLQFLFEYFSETQRNKGNFPGRFSGRQFSNSRSEMNVSTLELGDSALYLCASSLAARTGTDTQYFGPGTRLTVL.

This clonotype has just a few counts. The chain is built from TRBV6-1 and TRBJ2-7; D unclear. Trimming cost V 4 bases and J 4 bases, with 11 bases left between them. The germline V gene encodes CDR1 MNHNS and CDR2 SASEGT. The CDR3 spans 13 residues. The CDR3 loop reads CASSGVIAYEQYF. The CDR3 coding sequence is TGTGCCAGCAGTGGGGTTATCGCATACGAGCAGTACTTC.

The V gene is TRBV7-8, the J gene TRBJ1-3, with TRBD1 matching 7 bases. J lost 4 bases, V lost 3 bases, and 6 bases had no gene match. The germline V gene encodes CDR1 SGHVS and CDR2 FQNEAQ. The CDR3 consists of 15 residues. The chain's CDR3 is CASSFGPDRGNTIYF. CDR3 coding DNA: TGTGCCAGCAGCTTCGGGCCGGACAGGGGAAACACCATATATTTT.

The chain couples TRBV12-3 or TRBV12-4 to TRBJ1-2, with D possibly being TRBD1 (5 bases). CDR3 length equals 13 residues. V shed 6 bases and J shed 6 bases, with 14 bases lying between them. The CDR3 coding sequence is TGTGCCAGCAGAACCCAGGGAAACGATGGCTACACCTTC. It yields the protein CASRTQGNDGYTF.

As concerns this clonotype: Compared with germline, one end of the junction differs, possibly owing to a read error. This sequence joins TRBV20-1 and TRBJ2-4, with TRBD1 matching over 7 bases. The CDR3 is made up of 13 amino acids. Germline CDR1 is DFQATT and CDR2 is SNEGSKA (reference sequence). CDR3 in DNA: TGCAGTTCCTCCGGGACAGACAAAAACACTCAGTACTTC. Encoded protein: CSSSGTDKNTQYF.

The gene calls are TRBV20-1 and TRBJ2-7; perhaps D is TRBD1 or TRBD2 (5 bases each). The V gene lost 3 bases and the J gene lost 0 bases, with 15 bases spanning the gap. This CDR3 spans 15 amino acids. CDR1 is DFQATT, CDR2 SNEGSKA, per germline (reference sequence). This chain's CDR3 is CSASPGTAVSYEQYF. CDR3 DNA: TGCAGTGCTAGTCCCGGGACGGCGGTCTCCTACGAGCAGTACTTC.

The sample holds many counts of this clonotype. This rearrangement joins TRBV4-3 to TRBJ2-5, with 7 bases fitting TRBD1. After removal of 0 bases from V and 2 bases from J, the junction contained 3 bases not matched to a gene. The CDR3 totals 15 residues. Germline assignment: CDR1 LGHNA and CDR2 YSLEER. This CDR3 is CASSQDEGAQETQYF. The DNA of the CDR3 is TGCGCCAGCAGCCAAGATGAGGGGGCTCAAGAGACCCAGTACTTC.

The chain couples TRBV7-2 to TRBJ2-7; 7 bases align to TRBD1. Germline V gene data show CDR1 as SGHTA and CDR2 as FQGNSA. The CDR3 sequence is 16 residues long. V shed 5 bases and J 9 bases; nucleotides not matched to a gene: 19. CDR3 sequence (DNA): TGTGCCAGCAGCCCGCCTAAGCCGGGGACAGCTTTTGGGCAGTACTTC. It translates to CASSPPKPGTAFGQYF.

This clonotype was counted only a few times. V gene TRBV18 combines with J gene TRBJ2-4, with TRBD1 matching over 11 bases. Gene TRBJ2-7 matches the end of the DNA better, so the J call may be wrong. Germline CDR1 and CDR2: KGHSH and LQKENI. This CDR3 has 15 amino acids. CDR3: CASRAGTGGTYEQYF. The CDR3 DNA is TGTGCCAGCCGGGCCGGGACAGGGGGAACCTACGAGCAGTACTTC.

This clonotype was found many times. The V and J genes are TRBV27 and TRBJ2-1, with D perhaps TRBD1 (5 bases). The CDR3 runs to 15 residues. Germline V CDR1 and CDR2: MNHEY, SMNVEV (reference sequence). V lost 7 bases, J lost 7 bases, and 20 bases lay in between. CDR3 nucleotide sequence: TGTGCCAGCAAGTTCGAAGGGGCGAAGAGGAATGAGCAGTTCTTC. Translating it yields CASKFEGAKRNEQFF.

The rearrangement links TRBV20-1 to TRBJ2-5; 8 nucleotides align to TRBD1. V lost 2 bases to trimming and J lost 2 bases; unmatched junction nucleotides: 4. This CDR3 is built from 14 residues. Germline CDR1 reads DFQATT; CDR2 reads SNEGSKA (reference sequence). CDR3 amino acids: CSARSGTGQETQYF. As DNA, the CDR3 is TGCAGTGCTAGATCGGGGACAGGACAAGAGACCCAGTACTTC.

V and J are TRBV12-3 or TRBV12-4 and TRBJ1-1, with D perhaps matching TRBD1 (6 bases). Trimming left V 3 bases short and J 3 bases short, with 11 bases between. The CDR3 runs 14 residues. In nucleotides, the CDR3 is TGTGCCAGCAGTTTCCGGAGGGGGGACACTGAAGCTTTCTTT. Translation: CASSFRRGDTEAFF.

The chain recombines TRBV11-2 with TRBJ2-4, with D possibly called TRBD1 or TRBD2 (5 bases each). TRBJ2-7 matches the DNA end more closely, so the J call is doubtful. CDR1 and CDR2 from the germline V gene are SGHAT and FQNNGV. This CDR3 has 14 amino acids. The CDR3: CASSHYSGSYEQYF. The CDR3, as DNA: TGTGCCAGCAGCCACTATTCAGGGAGCTACGAGCAGTACTTC.

The chain combines TRBV29-1 with TRBJ2-2; TRBD2 might be the D (5 bases). V shed 6 bases and J shed 0 bases, with 8 bases lying between them. The CDR3 spans 13 residues. Germline V gene data show CDR1 as SQVTM and CDR2 as ANQGSEA. CDR3 nucleotide sequence: TGCAGCGTGGAGGCGACGAACACCGGGGAGCTGTTTTTT. It codes for CSVEATNTGELFF.